This T cell receptor (beta chain) was documented in a study of spatial heterogeneity in lung cancer. Study at large: Among detected sequences, beta-chain ones consistently exceeded alpha-chain ones in number. Whole-study findings and limits: The counts of expanded TCRs, ubiquitous and regional, tracked ubiquitous and regional nonsynonymous mutations, respectively. Intratumoral expanded alpha and beta TCR counts were found to track tumor mutation counts.

Individually, TCR cDNA molecules were each labelled with a unique molecular identifier. Using its own MiXCR run on the 5' RACE reads, TCRdb lists one record per CDR3 protein. The data contain about 9,100 distinct CDR3 sequences, about 6% of them singletons. Time point given: sample taken at primary tumor resection. Tumor, nontumor lung or frozen PBMC supplied whole RNA, sequenced without sorting. The table lists this clonotype with many counts. Its target is not known. From germline, CDR1 is SQVTM and CDR2 ANQGSEA. The CDR3 totals 15 residues. With V trimmed by 7 bases and J by 2 bases, 14 bases remained unmatched.

The clonotype originates from a female donor with early-stage non-small cell lung cancer. The specimen was lung tumor tissue, collected at surgery. The chain has TRBV29-1 and TRBJ2-7, with 7 bases matching TRBD2. In DNA, the CDR3 is TGCAGCGCGCCCTTTTTCTTTCGGGGGGCCTACGAGCAGTACTTC. Its translation is CSAPFFFRGAYEQYF.